Each of the 20 T cell receptor beta chains below was sequenced from the same sample in a study of blood T cells in healthy people across ages. A sample-barcoded 5' primer and a J-beta primer mix were used in a second PCR of about 6 to 11 cycles. In TCRdb, the 5' RACE reads were re-called with MiXCR into one record per CDR3 protein. The table includes about a million distinct CDR3 sequences, roughly 43% detected once. The sample was blood. Receptors originate from a man aged 30-40 years in good health.

This rearrangement joins TRBV4-1 to TRBJ1-1, with D uncertain. The V end lost 1 base, the J end lost 10 bases, and 16 bases lay between the germline ends. Germline V gene data show CDR1 as MGHRA and CDR2 as YSYEKL. CDR3 length: 14 amino acids. The DNA of the CDR3 is TGCGCCAGCAGCCAAGCCTCGGGGATTGGGGTAGCTTTCTTT. It is translated as CASSQASGIGVAFF.

The gene calls are TRBV9 and TRBJ2-7, with D unclear. The closer fit of TRBJ2-5 to the DNA end suggests the J call may be wrong. Germline-derived CDR1 and CDR2 are SGDLS and YYNGEE. This CDR3 contains 15 residues. The CDR3 nucleotides read TGTGCCAGCAGCGTAGGAAGGGAAGTTGCGGAGACCCAGTACTTC. This translates into CASSVGREVAETQYF.

The chain employs TRBV7-2 and TRBJ2-6, with D possibly being TRBD1 (5 bases). CDR3 length: 18 amino acids. Germline lookup yields CDR1 SGHTA and CDR2 FQGNSA. V dropped 2 bases and J dropped 0 bases, with 14 bases sitting between them. CDR3 nucleotides: TGTGCCAGCAGCTTAAAGACAGTTATACCCTCTGGGGCCAACGTCCTGACTTTC. This codes for CASSLKTVIPSGANVLTF. The entire variable domain, with the rest obtained from reference TRBV7-2 and TRBJ2-6, is as follows: GAGVSQSPSNKVTEKGKDVELRCDPISGHTALYWYRQSLGQGLEFLIYFQGNSAPDKSGLPSDRFSAERTGGSVSTLTIQRTQQEDSAVYLCASSLKTVIPSGANVLTFGAGSRLTVL.

This clonotype came up a few times. The rearrangement joins TRBV12-3 or TRBV12-4 to TRBJ2-3, with TRBD1 matching 8 bases. CDR3 length equals 16 residues. Germline trimming cut 0 bases from V and 5 bases from J; bases unmatched to any gene: 7. This CDR3 is CASSLAGQVREDTQYF. As DNA, the CDR3 is TGTGCCAGCAGTTTAGCGGGACAGGTGCGCGAAGATACGCAGTATTTT.

The CDR3 DNA reads TGTGCCAGCAGTTACTCGAAGGGACAGGGAAAACTGTTTTTT. It codes for CASSYSKGQGKLFF. The chain recombines TRBV6-6 with TRBJ1-4; 9 bases are shared with TRBD1. There are 14 residues in the CDR3. Germline assignment: CDR1 MNHNY and CDR2 SVGAGI (reference sequence). The ends lost 0 bases at V and 10 bases at J; junction bases unmatched: 3.

Notes on this clonotype: The junction departs from germline at one end; a sequencing error may be responsible. This sequence joins TRBV7-7 and TRBJ2-1, with 8 nucleotides matching TRBD1. This CDR3 is built from 18 residues. Germline loops: CDR1 SSHAT, CDR2 FNYEAQ (reference sequence). CDR3 DNA sequence: TGTGCTAGCAGCTTAAAGCCCCAGGGGGCCGGGAGCTACAATAAGCAGTTCTTC. Translation: CASSLKPQGAGSYNKQFF.

This clonotype was observed once. This rearrangement joins TRBV5-1 to TRBJ2-3; unclear D gene. V lost 4 bases and J lost 3, with 12 bases in between. In germline, CDR1 is SGHRS, CDR2 YFSETQ. The CDR3 loop spans 14 amino acids. CDR3 sequence (DNA): TGCGCCAGCAGCGTGTGGCAGGAGACAGATACGCAGTATTTT. It translates to CASSVWQETDTQYF.

Points on this clonotype: A read error is possible here, since a much larger clone lies one base away. The J gene is TRBJ2-7, the V gene TRBV10-3; TRBD1 aligns across 9 bases. Trimming took 6 bases from V and 0 from J; bases not matched to a gene: 0. CDR1 and CDR2 from the germline V gene are ENHRY and SYGVKD. The length of the CDR3 is 13 residues. CDR3 DNA sequence: TGTGCCATCAGGGGACAGGGCTCCTACGAGCAGTACTTC. Translating gives CAIRGQGSYEQYF.

This clonotype was detected a few times. The chain joins TRBV3-1 to TRBJ2-5; 12 bases line up with TRBD2. The CDR3 is 16 amino acids. Germline CDR1 LGHDT, CDR2 YNNKEL (reference sequence). V lost 4 bases and J lost 3; bases outside the gene matches: 6. CDR3 bases: TGTGCCAGCAGCCCGACACTAGCGGGGGGAAAAGAGACCCAGTACTTC. This gives the protein CASSPTLAGGKETQYF.

This chain uses TRBV7-3 with TRBJ1-6, with D possibly matching TRBD1 (5 bases). Germline V CDR1 and CDR2: SGHTA, FQGTGA. Trimming took 1 base from V and 7 from J, leaving 8 bases between them. This CDR3 region has 14 residues. CDR3 residues: CASSLRDPNSPLHF. The DNA of the CDR3 is TGTGCCAGCAGCTTAAGGGACCCGAATTCACCCCTCCACTTT.

The chain employs TRBV19 and TRBJ2-3, with D uncertain. The V gene lost 7 bases and the J gene lost 5 bases, with 13 bases spanning the gap. The CDR3 covers 13 residues. The germline V gene encodes CDR1 LNHDA and CDR2 SQIVND (reference sequence). The CDR3 region has the DNA TGTGCCAGTACCCAATCGCACGAAGATACGCAGTATTTT. Its translation is CASTQSHEDTQYF.

CDR3 coding DNA: TGTGCCAGCAGCCCCCAGGTGGGACAGAGCCACTACGAGCAGTACTTC. It specifies CASSPQVGQSHYEQYF. The chain employs TRBV6-5 and TRBJ2-7; 7 bases map to TRBD1. With 6 bases clipped from V and 3 bases from J, the junction kept 14 bases outside the gene matches. This CDR3 has 16 amino acids. Germline V CDR1 and CDR2: MNHEY, SVGAGI.

V usage is TRBV24-1 and J usage is TRBJ2-3; D is unclear. CDR1 and CDR2 (germline): KGHDR, SFDVKD. V dropped 4 bases and J dropped 0 bases, with 7 bases sitting between them. This CDR3 is built from 14 residues. The CDR3 DNA follows: TGTGCCACCAGTGACCCGCTCAGCACAGATACGCAGTATTTT. Amino acids: CATSDPLSTDTQYF.

In its sample, this clonotype was seen a few times. This rearrangement joins TRBV12-3 or TRBV12-4 to TRBJ1-2; 7 bases are a match to TRBD1. J was trimmed by 8 bases and V by 5 bases; bases with no gene match: 8. The CDR3 length is 13 residues. CDR3 amino acids: CASSGQDDVGYTF. The DNA for the CDR3 is TGTGCCAGCAGTGGACAGGACGACGTCGGCTACACCTTC.

The chain uses TRBV12-3 or TRBV12-4 and TRBJ2-7; 7 nucleotides line up with TRBD1. Trimming cost V 6 bases and J 7 bases; bases outside gene matches: 3. This CDR3 comprises 11 residues. Written as DNA, the CDR3 is TGTGCCAGCAGGACAGGGTGGGAGCAGTACTTC. Protein: CASRTGWEQYF.

This clonotype was seen once. A much larger clone is a single base away; this may be a read error. The chain couples TRBV20-1 to TRBJ2-1, with TRBD2 matching over 7 bases. Germline V gives CDR1 DFQATT, CDR2 SNEGSKA (reference sequence). Trimming cost V 1 base and J 1 base; bases outside gene matches: 13. The CDR3 totals 18 residues. The DNA for the CDR3 is TGCAGTGCTAGAGGTCGCTGGCGGGGGAACCCATCCTACAATGAGCAGTTCTTC. Translation: CSARGRWRGNPSYNEQFF.

The V gene is TRBV12-3 or TRBV12-4, the J gene TRBJ2-3; no clear D. The CDR3 loop spans 14 amino acids. Deletions cut 5 bases from V and 2 bases from J, with 11 bases between. CDR3 region: CASSVQRPTDTQYF. The CDR3, as DNA: TGTGCCAGCAGTGTTCAGAGGCCCACAGATACGCAGTATTTT.

J is TRBJ1-5 and V is TRBV24-1; 8 bases align to TRBD1. Germline V CDR1 and CDR2: KGHDR, SFDVKD. The CDR3 totals 12 residues. The J segment lost 3 bases and the V segment lost 12 bases, leaving 3 bases of the junction unmatched. In DNA form, the CDR3 reads TGTGCCGCTCAGGGGGCCAATCAGCCCCAGCATTTT. It translates to CAAQGANQPQHF.

As concerns this clonotype: One base away lies a much larger clone, so this may be a sequencing read error. This chain uses TRBV6-1 with TRBJ2-1, with 9 bases matching TRBD2. J was trimmed by 3 bases and V by 4 bases; bases with no gene match: 1. The germline V gene encodes CDR1 MNHNS and CDR2 SASEGT. The CDR3 totals 14 residues. CDR3 residues: CASSGLADYNEQFF. The DNA for the CDR3 is TGTGCCAGCAGTGGACTAGCGGACTACAATGAGCAGTTCTTC.

The chain joins TRBV6-2 or TRBV6-3 to TRBJ2-3; the match to TRBD2 covers 8 bases. CDR1 is MNHEY and CDR2 is SVGEGT in the germline V gene. The CDR3 totals 18 residues. Losses at the gene ends were 0 bases for V and 6 bases for J; bases not matched to a gene: 14. The CDR3 sequence is CASSYSARGGPAPDTQYF. Written as DNA, the CDR3 is TGTGCCAGCAGTTACTCTGCTCGGGGGGGGCCAGCACCGGATACGCAGTATTTT.